The present entry profiles one TCR beta chain with its context. The germline CDR1 and CDR2 sequences are MNHNY and SVGAGI (reference sequence). There are 15 residues in the CDR3. V lost 5 bases and J lost 7, with 17 bases in between. Measured with immunoSEQ multiplex PCR; TCRdb has only the in-frame clones, and not every one. The table lists roughly 68,000 clones, nearly 96% of them singletons, with 4.5% to 5% in the top ten. These data belong to a study of cytomegalovirus exposure and HLA in healthy donors. The sequenced sample consisted of PBMCs. V gene TRBV6-6 combines with J gene TRBJ1-4, with D tentatively TRBD1 (6 bases). This TCR was recovered from a woman aged 18-29 years in good health and CMV-seropositive. The CDR3 loop is CASSHKTGPTEKLFF. The CDR3 DNA reads TGTGCCAGCAGTCACAAGACAGGACCTACTGAAAAACTGTTTTTT.